A single sample is the source of the 28 T cell receptor beta chains below, sequenced in a study of blood T cell repertoires in COVID-19. Some clones are missing from TCRdb's copy, which holds only in-frame ones; the method was immunoSEQ multiplex PCR. Of over 450,000 clones in the sample, approximately 89% were seen once. The specimen sequenced was peripheral blood. The receptor set was obtained from a man aged 18 to 29 with COVID-19, enrolled during active disease.

This sequence joins TRBV6-5 and TRBJ1-5; D might be TRBD1 (5 bases). The CDR3 runs to 12 residues. In germline, CDR1 is MNHEY, CDR2 SVGAGI. With 6 bases removed from V and 6 bases from J, the gap between germline ends came to 9 bases. Written as DNA, the CDR3 is TGTGCCAGCAGAAGCAGGGTTCAGCCCCAGCATTTT. Encoded protein: CASRSRVQPQHF.

The V gene is TRBV5-5, the J gene TRBJ2-2, with TRBD2 matching over 7 bases. CDR3 size: 16 residues. Germline V gene data show CDR1 as SGHKS and CDR2 as YYEKEE (reference sequence). V shed 7 bases and J 4 bases; nucleotides not matched to a gene: 13. The CDR3 bases are TGTGCCAGCTTCCCTCCGGCGGGAGTGGCCACCGGGGAGCTGTTTTTT. It specifies CASFPPAGVATGELFF.

This sequence joins TRBV28 and TRBJ2-2, with D possibly TRBD2 on 6 matching bases. The CDR3 has 15 residues. In germline, CDR1 is MDHEN, CDR2 SYDVKM. The ends were cut back, 5 bases at V and 2 bases at J, with 12 bases in the middle. The CDR3 nucleotides are TGTGCCAGCAGTGTGCCGGGACTCAACACCGGGGAGCTGTTTTTT. It yields the protein CASSVPGLNTGELFF.

The chain employs TRBV2 and TRBJ1-1; 7 positions match TRBD1. The CDR3 sequence is 16 residues long. Germline V gene sequence: CDR1 SNHLY, CDR2 FYNNEI. Trimming at V came to 4 bases and at J to 4 bases, leaving 12 bases not matched to a gene. CDR3 loop: CASSVATGFVGTEAFF. The CDR3 DNA reads as TGTGCCAGCAGTGTGGCGACAGGGTTCGTTGGCACTGAAGCTTTCTTT.

The gene calls are TRBV12-3 or TRBV12-4 and TRBJ1-1; no clear D. This CDR3 is 13 amino acids long. V lost 1 base and J 9 bases, leaving 12 bases between the germline ends. The CDR3, as DNA: TGTGCCAGCAGTTTAGGTGTGAGCGTTCAAGCTTTCTTT. Protein: CASSLGVSVQAFF.

This sequence joins TRBV3-1 (or the pseudogene TRBV3-2) and TRBJ2-7, with TRBD1 matching 8 bases. The CDR3 is 16 amino acids. Germline V gene lookup returns CDR1 LGHDT and CDR2 YNNKEL (reference sequence). V dropped 2 bases and J dropped 3; count of bases not matched to a gene: 9. CDR3 DNA sequence: TGTGCCAGCAGCCAAAAAACCGGGACAGGCTTCTACGAGCAGTACTTC. As protein: CASSQKTGTGFYEQYF.

This clone was counted only a few times. The CDR3 DNA reads as TGTGCCAGCAGAAGGCAAGCGGGGTCCTACGAGCAGTACTTC. This translates into CASRRQAGSYEQYF. The rearrangement uses TRBV27 and TRBJ2-7; 7 bases are shared with TRBD2. Germline V CDR1 and CDR2: MNHEY, SMNVEV (reference sequence). This CDR3 comprises 14 residues. The V and J ends lost 6 bases and 1 base, in that order; junction bases with no gene match: 6.

This clone was detected a few times. The chain is built from TRBV25-1 and TRBJ2-7; tentative D call: TRBD2 (6 bases). The CDR3 runs to 15 residues. V lost 3 bases and J 2 bases, leaving 14 bases between the germline ends. Germline CDR1 is MGHDK and CDR2 is SYGVNS. CDR3 region: CASSDPAGEAYEQYF. CDR3 DNA: TGTGCCAGCAGTGACCCAGCGGGTGAGGCCTACGAGCAGTACTTC.

The V call is TRBV24-1, the J call TRBJ2-6; 9 bases agree with TRBD1. Germline V gene sequence: CDR1 KGHDR, CDR2 SFDVKD. V lost 4 bases and J lost 0; bases outside the gene matches: 6. The CDR3 has 18 residues. CDR3 amino acids: CATSDPGQGDSGANVLTF. The CDR3, as DNA: TGTGCCACCAGTGACCCGGGACAGGGCGACTCTGGGGCCAACGTCCTGACTTTC.

The rearrangement joins TRBV28 to TRBJ2-2; unclear D gene. CDR1 is MDHEN, CDR2 SYDVKM, per germline. Trimming took 3 bases from V and 7 from J, leaving 6 bases between them. The CDR3 runs 12 residues. The CDR3 DNA reads as TGTGCCAGCAGTTTGAGTGGCGGGGAGCTGTTTTTT. Its protein is CASSLSGGELFF.

The V and J genes are TRBV11-2 and TRBJ2-2; D is ambiguous. CDR3 size: 14 residues. Per germline, CDR1 SGHAT and CDR2 FQNNGV. V gave up 4 bases and J gave up 3 bases, with 9 bases separating them. For the CDR3, the DNA is TGTGCCAGCAGCTCTGTTTTAGACACCGGGGAGCTGTTTTTT. This gives the protein CASSSVLDTGELFF.

V and J are TRBV27 and TRBJ2-4; tentative D call: TRBD2 (5 bases). CDR1 and CDR2 from the germline V gene are MNHEY and SMNVEV (reference sequence). The V end was cut by 3 bases, the J end by 3 bases, with 12 bases between. The CDR3 consists of 15 residues. CDR3 in DNA: TGTGCCAGCAGTTTGAGTCCGGGAAGCAAAAACATTCAGTACTTC. Its translation: CASSLSPGSKNIQYF.

This chain uses TRBV18 with TRBJ2-5; TRBD2 aligns across 7 bases. After removal of 6 bases from V and 4 bases from J, the junction contained 2 bases not matched to a gene. This CDR3 is built from 12 residues. Germline CDR1 and CDR2: KGHSH and LQKENI. The CDR3 DNA sequence: TGTGCCAGCTCTCGGGAGGTAGAGACCCAGTACTTC. Amino acid sequence: CASSREVETQYF.

The chain joins TRBV14 to TRBJ2-5, with D hard to call. The CDR3 is made up of 13 amino acids. CDR1 and CDR2 (germline): SGHDN, FVKESK. Trimming shortened V by 6 bases and J by 1 base, and 9 bases separated the two germline ends. In DNA, the CDR3 is TGTGCCAGCAGTCAGAACATCCAAGAGACCCAGTACTTC. It yields the protein CASSQNIQETQYF.

The chain employs TRBV24-1 and TRBJ2-1; 11 nucleotides match TRBD2. The CDR3 is 16 amino acids. The germline V gene encodes CDR1 KGHDR and CDR2 SFDVKD. V gave up 3 bases and J gave up 4 bases; unmatched junction bases: 4. The CDR3 region is CATSDHTSGGYNEQFF. CDR3 sequence (DNA): TGTGCCACCAGTGATCACACTAGCGGGGGTTACAATGAGCAGTTCTTC.

This chain joins TRBV30 and TRBJ2-2; maybe TRBD1 (6 bases). V lost 3 bases, J lost 6 bases, and 14 bases lay in between. Germline CDR1 GTSNPN, CDR2 SVGIG (reference sequence). This CDR3 is built from 14 residues. CDR3 sequence reads: CAWRKDSVAGELFF. The CDR3 nucleotides read TGTGCCTGGAGGAAGGACAGTGTTGCCGGGGAGCTGTTTTTT. Together with reference TRBV30 and TRBJ2-2, the CDR3 gives the full variable domain: SQTIHQWPATLVQPVGSPLSLECTVEGTSNPNLYWYRQAAGRGLQLLFYSVGIGQISSEVPQNLSASRPQDRQFILSSKKLLLSDSGFYLCAWRKDSVAGELFFGEGSRLTVL.

This chain joins TRBV12-3 or TRBV12-4 and TRBJ2-3; TRBD2 is a possible D gene (5 bases). The V end lost 9 bases, the J end lost 4 bases, and 8 bases lay between the germline ends. The CDR3 covers 11 residues. The CDR3 DNA follows: TGTGCCAGTCAGAGGGCAGATACGCAGTATTTT. As protein: CASQRADTQYF.

This chain uses TRBV5-8 with TRBJ2-5; 8 bases match TRBD2. With V trimmed by 2 bases and J by 6 bases, 9 bases remained unmatched. The CDR3 sequence is 15 residues long. The germline V gene has CDR1 SGHTS and CDR2 YDEGEE. CDR3: CASSFGTSWGKTQYF. The CDR3 DNA follows: TGTGCCAGCAGCTTCGGGACTAGTTGGGGAAAGACCCAGTACTTC.

The rearrangement uses TRBV3-1 (or the pseudogene TRBV3-2) and TRBJ2-2; maybe TRBD1 (6 bases). CDR1 LGHDT and CDR2 YNNKEL come from the germline V gene (reference sequence). The length of the CDR3 is 14 residues. V lost 1 base to trimming and J lost 6 bases, with 9 bases between them. The CDR3 nucleotides read TGTGCCAGCAGCCAAGGCAGGGGAGCCGGGGAGCTGTTTTTT. Protein product: CASSQGRGAGELFF.

The rearrangement joins TRBV27 to TRBJ2-7; 7 nucleotides line up with TRBD1. With 5 bases clipped from V and 2 bases from J, the junction kept 6 bases outside the gene matches. Germline V gives CDR1 MNHEY, CDR2 SMNVEV (reference sequence). The CDR3 extends over 14 amino acids. CDR3 in amino acids: CASSHGTVTYEQYF. The CDR3 nucleotides read TGTGCCAGCAGTCACGGGACAGTAACCTACGAGCAGTACTTC.

This clone was recorded only once. The chain has TRBV7-9 and TRBJ1-1; 10 positions match TRBD1. V was pared by 7 bases and J by 5 bases, with 10 bases of the junction left unmatched. Germline CDR1 is SEHNR and CDR2 is FQNEAQ (reference sequence). This CDR3 region has 15 residues. CDR3 in amino acids: CASTGGGTGETEAFF. The CDR3 DNA follows: TGTGCCAGCACCGGGGGTGGGACAGGGGAAACTGAAGCTTTCTTT.

This chain uses TRBV21-1 with TRBJ1-1. TRBV21-1 is listed as a pseudogene. This CDR3 is built from 16 residues. The CDR3 coding sequence is TGTGCCAGCAGCAAAGGCGGAGGGATCCTCAACACTGAAGCTTTCTTT. It is translated as CASSKGGGILNTEAFF.

This clone has a single count. The rearrangement links TRBV11-2 to TRBJ2-5; TRBD2 matches 9 bases. V lost 3 bases, J lost 5 bases, and 7 bases stayed unmatched. The CDR3 covers 15 residues. The germline gives CDR1 SGHAT, CDR2 FQNNGV. CDR3 loop: CASSFSGSLGETQYF. CDR3 sequence (DNA): TGTGCCAGCAGCTTTAGCGGGAGTCTGGGGGAGACCCAGTACTTC.

A single count supports this clone. V usage is TRBV10-3 and J usage is TRBJ2-3, with TRBD2 identical over 8 bases. This CDR3 is 17 amino acids long. Germline CDR1 reads ENHRY; CDR2 reads SYGVKD. The V and J ends lost 6 bases and 5 bases, in that order; junction bases with no gene match: 16. CDR3 nucleotide sequence: TGTGCCATCAGCTCCCACGGACTAGCCAGAGACATAGATACGCAGTATTTT. Protein product: CAISSHGLARDIDTQYF.

V is TRBV2 and J is TRBJ2-7; TRBD1 aligns across 7 bases. V lost 8 bases, J lost 3 bases, and 4 bases stayed unmatched. The CDR3 is made up of 12 amino acids. The germline CDR1 and CDR2 sequences are SNHLY and FYNNEI. The CDR3 nucleotides read TGTGCCAGCGGGGGACAGTACTACGAGCAGTACTTC. It codes for CASGGQYYEQYF.

The V call is TRBV6-5, the J call TRBJ2-3, with 8 nucleotides matching TRBD2. The CDR3 runs to 15 residues. J was trimmed by 4 bases and V by 2 bases; bases with no gene match: 5. Germline V lookup: CDR1 MNHEY, CDR2 SVGAGI. Here the CDR3 reads CASSYMAGGSDTQYF. In DNA, the CDR3 is TGTGCCAGCAGTTACATGGCGGGGGGTTCAGATACGCAGTATTTT.

The chain is built from TRBV4-1 and TRBJ2-2; TRBD1 aligns across 12 bases. The CDR3 extends over 17 amino acids. After removal of 3 bases from V and 4 bases from J, the junction contained 6 bases not matched to a gene. Germline V gene data show CDR1 as MGHRA and CDR2 as YSYEKL. The CDR3 loop is CASSQQGQGAGTGELFF. CDR3 coding DNA: TGCGCCAGCAGCCAGCAGGGACAGGGGGCCGGCACCGGGGAGCTGTTTTTT.

This clone has more than one count but fewer than ten. The chain joins TRBV27 to TRBJ1-6; D remains ambiguous. Trimming took 3 bases from V and 9 from J, leaving 21 bases between them. CDR1 is MNHEY, CDR2 SMNVEV, per germline (reference sequence). This CDR3 is 17 amino acids long. The CDR3 is CASSFHGGREVVSPLHF. In DNA, the CDR3 is TGTGCCAGCAGTTTCCACGGAGGTCGGGAAGTAGTTTCACCCCTCCACTTT.